The clone carrying this T cell receptor beta chain was recorded only once. Its target is unknown. The entry originates in a study of metastatic and nonmetastatic thyroid tumors. Study as a whole: Repertoires were compared across blood and tumor or nodule tissue from malignant and benign thyroid patients.

The CDR3 has 14 residues. Germline V CDR1 and CDR2: GTSNPN, SVGIG (reference sequence). Trimming left V 3 bases short and J 0 bases short, with 9 bases between. The entire patient cohort was treatment-naive prior to thyroid surgery. Overall study results and limits: TCR beta diversity was reportedly significantly higher in malignant thyroid tumors than benign nodules, in blood and tumor.

How the authors handled the data: For papillary thyroid cancer, a distant-metastasis classifier was constructed from CDR3 differences observed across clinicopathological groups. TCRdb re-called clones via MiXCR from the PCR reads. The V and J calls, along with clone size, are taken from TCRdb and not from the paper's own processing. This sample yields under 50,000 clones, of which approximately 19% are seen a single time; around 13% belongs to the top ten. The receptor comes from a female donor with papillary thyroid cancer or a benign thyroid nodule (not recorded which). Some clones in this sample may be carry-over from other donors' samples. Material: tumor tissue. V is TRBV30 and J is TRBJ1-3; no definite D call. The CDR3 DNA follows: TGTGCCTGGAGATGGGCAGGCTCTGGAAACACCATATATTTT. Translation: CAWRWAGSGNTIYF.